A single sample is the source of the 2 T cell receptor beta chains below, sequenced in a study of lymphopenia after photon versus proton radiotherapy. Clones were sequenced by immunoSEQ multiplex PCR, and TCRdb holds only the in-frame ones, with some missing. The top ten hold roughly 15% of the sample, which has 30,000 to 45,000 clones, 92% seen once. Specimen: peripheral blood, collected from a patient treated with photon-based radiotherapy. These receptors all stem from a man between 60 and 70 years old with cholangiocarcinoma.

This chain joins TRBV19 and TRBJ1-1; a weak D match, TRBD1 (6 bases). CDR3 length equals 16 residues. CDR1 LNHDA and CDR2 SQIVND come from the germline V gene (reference sequence). V was pared by 5 bases and J by 5 bases, with 21 bases between. The CDR3 region is CASSLLGATGKTEAFF. DNA of the CDR3: TGTGCCAGTAGTCTCCTCGGGGCTACAGGGAAAACTGAAGCTTTCTTT.

The gene calls are TRBV5-6 and TRBJ2-5; D is ambiguous. This CDR3 comprises 16 residues. V lost 0 bases and J 2 bases, leaving 14 bases between the germline ends. From germline, CDR1 is SGHDT and CDR2 YYEEEE. CDR3 amino acids: CASSLGPGPSQETQYF. The CDR3 DNA follows: TGTGCCAGCAGCTTGGGGCCCGGGCCTTCACAAGAGACCCAGTACTTC.